This T cell receptor (beta chain) was recovered during a study of T cells in Graves' hyperthyroidism and ophthalmopathy. The sample holds many counts of this clonotype. Researchers amplified the TCR beta CDR3 regions from RNA transcripts. The study used the HTBI primer set for a first-round RT-PCR of the TCR CDR3. One entry per CDR3 protein results from TCRdb running MiXCR on the multiplex PCR reads. This table holds 250,000 to 350,000 distinct CDR3 sequences, over 15% found once. CDR3 length: 14 residues. V shed 1 base and J shed 7 bases, with 11 bases lying between them. Germline V gives CDR1 SGHVS, CDR2 FNYEAQ.

The genes are TRBV7-6 and TRBJ2-1; the D is unclear. The receptor was isolated from a woman between 55 and 75 years old with Graves' ophthalmopathy. The sample comprised blood. The CDR3 bases are TGTGCCAGCAGCTTAGGCGGAGTTTTTAATGAGCAGTTCTTC. Translated: CASSLGGVFNEQFF.